These T cell receptor beta chains were read from a single sample in a study of tumor-infiltrating lymphocytes in primary liver carcinoma. TCRdb passed the multiplex PCR reads through MiXCR, listing each CDR3 protein once. Among around 27,000 distinct CDR3 sequences listed, roughly 80% were seen once. Sequenced: liver tumor tissue from sampling region 3. The receptors derive from a man between 35 and 55 years old with primary liver carcinoma and hepatitis B virus infection. CDR3s include the opening cysteine and the closing phenylalanine or tryptophan. D genes are given only for firm matches. Some rows mark clone size as missing; the rest say once, few, many or name a class of expanded clone.

D	V	J	size	DNA	CDR3
NA	TRBV11-2	TRBJ2-5	few	TGTGCCAGCAACTTAGATCCGTGGTCTAGTGGGAGAGGAGAGACCCAATACTTC	CASNLDPWSSGRGETQYF
NA	TRBV7-9	TRBJ2-1	NA	TGTGCTAGCAGCTTACCATATCAGGGGCCTAAAACAGATGAGCAATTCTTC	CASSLPYQGPKTDEQFF
TRBD1	TRBV4-1	TRBJ2-3	NA	TGCGCCAGCAGCCAAGCAGGGGGCTTCGGTATAGATGCGCAGTATTTT	CASSQAGGFGIDAQYF
NA	TRBV12-3/TRBV12-4	TRBJ1-5	NA	TGTGCCAGCTGTTTTGGACGAGGAAGCAATCAGCCCCAGCATTTT	CASCFGRGSNQPQHF
TRBD2	TRBV11-1	TRBJ2-2	NA	TGTGCGAGCAGCTCAGCGGGACTTCCCCCCTGGGAGCTGTTTTTT	CASSSAGLPPWELFF
TRBD1	TRBV5-6	TRBJ2-1	NA	TGTGCCAGCAGCTTGGGAAACAGGGGCAGCCCCTACAATGAGCAGTCCTTC	CASSLGNRGSPYNEQSF
TRBD1	TRBV6-2/TRBV6-3	TRBJ2-3	NA	TGTGCCAGCAGCTTCGCGGGACAGGGGACAATGGATACGCAGTATTTT	CASSFAGQGTMDTQYF
TRBD2	TRBV5-1	TRBJ2-7	NA	TGCGCCAGCAGCCCCCCACTAGCGGGAGAGTTCGACGAGCAGTACTTC	CASSPPLAGEFDEQYF
NA	TRBV11-2	TRBJ2-2	few	TGTGTCAGCAGCTTAGCATTAGGAGGGGCATATACCGGGGAGCTGTTTTTT	CVSSLALGGAYTGELFF
NA	TRBV28	TRBJ2-2	NA	TGTGCCAGCCTTAGGGGGGCTCGGACCTGGGAGCTGTTTTTT	CASLRGARTWELFF
TRBD2	TRBV11-3	TRBJ2-7	NA	TGTGCCAGCAGGGGGAGGGGACTAGCGGGATTCTACGAGCAGTGCTTC	CASRGRGLAGFYEQCF
TRBD2	TRBV11-1	TRBJ2-2	NA	TGTGCCAGCAACATACTAGCGGGAGGCCCCCCCGACCTATTTTTT	CASNILAGGPPDLFF
NA	TRBV6-5	TRBJ2-6	NA	TGTGCCAGCAGTTACTCTAAGGGTTTATCTGGGGCCGACGTCCCGACTTTC	CASSYSKGLSGADVPTF
NA	TRBV7-8	TRBJ2-7	NA	TGTGCCAGCAGCTTTGACTCCGTCTCCGAGCAGTACTTC	CASSFDSVSEQYF
TRBD2	TRBV11-2	TRBJ2-1	NA	TGTGCCAGCATCCCCCAGCGGGAGGGGTTGGGTGAACAGTTCTTC	CASIPQREGLGEQFF
NA	TRBV4-1	TRBJ2-3	medium-sized	TGCGCCAGCAGCCAAGTACAGGGACCAGATACGCAGTATTTT	CASSQVQGPDTQYF
NA	TRBV12-3/TRBV12-4	TRBJ2-2	NA	TGTGCCACCCTAGGAACCGGGGAGCTGTTTTTT	CATLGTGELFF
TRBD2	TRBV12-3/TRBV12-4	TRBJ2-7	once	TGTGCCAGTAGTTTAGGACGGGAGGCCAACTACGAGCAGTACTTC	CASSLGREANYEQYF
NA	TRBV4-1	TRBJ2-3	NA	TGCGCCAGCAGCCAAGATCCTGGAGGGATTAAGGATACGCAGTATTTT	CASSQDPGGIKDTQYF
TRBD2	TRBV6-2/TRBV6-3	TRBJ2-1	once	TGTGCCTGCAGTTACTGGGGGGGGGGCTCCTACAATGAGCAGTTCTTC	CACSYWGGGSYNEQFF
NA	TRBV5-6	TRBJ1-3	NA	TGTGTCAGTAGTAACGACCCAGCCGGAAACACCATATATTTT	CVSSNDPAGNTIYF
TRBD1	TRBV20-1	TRBJ2-7	NA	TGCAGTGTTTTAGCTGGACAGGGATTCTACGAGCAGTACTTC	CSVLAGQGFYEQYF
TRBD2	TRBV6-2/TRBV6-3	TRBJ2-1	NA	TGTGCCTGCAGTTACAGGGCGAGAAGCGGGAGCTCCAACAATGAGCAGTTCTTC	CACSYRARSGSSNNEQFF
NA	TRBV5-5	TRBJ1-1	once	TGTGCCGGCAAACCTCCCTGCTACCTGAACACTGAAGCTTTCTTT	CAGKPPCYLNTEAFF
TRBD2	TRBV11-2	TRBJ2-5	NA	TGTGCCAGGAGCCAAATTTCTGGCGGGGGGAAAGAGACTCAGTACTTC	CARSQISGGGKETQYF
TRBD2	TRBV4-2	TRBJ2-7	few	TGTGACAGCAGTGGAAAACCCGGACTAGCGGGAGGACCACACGAGCAGTACTTC	CDSSGKPGLAGGPHEQYF
NA	TRBV5-4	TRBJ2-2	few	TGTGCCAGCAGCTTACAGGGCTTGGGGGTCGGGGAGCTGTTTTTT	CASSLQGLGVGELFF
TRBD2	TRBV6-6	TRBJ2-7	NA	TGTGCCAGCAGAAAAGGACTAGCGGTAGGCGAGCAGTACTTC	CASRKGLAVGEQYF
NA	TRBV6-5	TRBJ1-6	NA	TGTGCCAGCAGTCACGACATGGGCAATAATTCACCCCTCCACTTT	CASSHDMGNNSPLHF
TRBD2	TRBV11-1	TRBJ2-3	NA	TGTGCCAACTGCGAAGGCGGGGGTTTGACAGATACACAGTATTTT	CANCEGGGLTDTQYF
NA	TRBV12-3/TRBV12-4	TRBJ1-5	NA	TGTGGCAGCAGTTTTGGACAAGGAAGTAATCAGCCCCAGCATTTT	CGSSFGQGSNQPQHF
TRBD1	TRBV10-3	TRBJ1-1	NA	TGTGACATCAGTTACGATAGCGGACAGGGGGGGACTGAAGCTTTCTTT	CDISYDSGQGGTEAFF
NA	TRBV29-1	TRBJ2-7	NA	TGCAGCGTTGTTGAGAGCAGGCAAAACCCCTACGAGCAGTACTTC	CSVVESRQNPYEQYF
NA	TRBV6-5	TRBJ2-1	once	TGTGCCTCCCTTAGGGTGAATGAGCAGCTCTTC	CASLRVNEQLF
TRBD1	TRBV4-1	TRBJ2-3	NA	TGCGCCAGCAGCCAAGTAGGGACAGTTAGCACAGATACGCGGTATTTT	CASSQVGTVSTDTRYF
NA	TRBV11-2	TRBJ2-7	many	TGTGCCAGCAGCTTAACCGATGGAGCCTACGATCAGTACTTC	CASSLTDGAYDQYF
NA	TRBV12-5	TRBJ1-1	NA	TGTGCTAGTGGTTTGGCTCAGGGTCGAACTTTCTTT	CASGLAQGRTFF
NA	TRBV6-5	TRBJ1-1	NA	TGTGTCAGCAGTTCCCATAGGAACACTGAAGCTTTCTTT	CVSSSHRNTEAFF
NA	TRBV29-1	TRBJ2-2	NA	TGCGGCGTTGAAGGGGTAACAGGTCTCACCGGGGAGTTGTTTTTT	CGVEGVTGLTGELFF
NA	TRBV2	TRBJ2-7	NA	TGTGCTAGCAGTGAGAACAGGGTGGTCTCCTACGAGCAATACTTC	CASSENRVVSYEQYF
NA	TRBV11-2	TRBJ2-1	NA	TGTCCCAGCATCTTATACCGGCTAGATAGTGAGCAGTTCTTC	CPSILYRLDSEQFF
NA	TRBV11-2	TRBJ2-4	NA	TGTGCCAGTAGCCCAACTGGGGCTTCCACGGTGGTCAAGAACATTCAGTACTTC	CASSPTGASTVVKNIQYF